This TCR beta chain came from a study of Ad26.COV2.S vaccination and SARS-CoV-2 variants. Notes on this clone: Its antigen is as yet unknown.

Regarding the study as a whole: For non-spike TCRs, breadth in vaccine recipients resembled that in placebo recipients.

Some clones are missing from TCRdb's copy, which holds only in-frame ones; the method was immunoSEQ multiplex PCR. In the table there are approximately 460,000 clones, around 89% of which are singletons. Sample treatment: approximately 18 received Ad26.COV2.S at low or high dose, single or two shots; roughly five received placebo; per-sample allocation not given. Sampling happened 63 days after the first vaccine or placebo injection. Within Boston, the person who donated was an adult of 18-55 years. Vaccine was an Ad26 vector expressing Wuhan-strain SARS-CoV-2 spike. CDR1 GTSNPN and CDR2 SVGIG come from the germline V gene (reference sequence). Trimming removed 3 bases from V and 10 bases from J; junction bases left unmatched: 9. The CDR3 is 15 residues long.

The chain carries TRBV30 and TRBJ2-1; 13 nucleotides agree with TRBD2. The sequencing used peripheral blood, collected in a trial of Ad26.COV2.S vaccine versus placebo. The receptor's source is a person aged 18-60 years who received the Ad26.COV2.S COVID-19 vaccine or a placebo. The CDR3, as DNA: TGTGCCTGGAGGATCACTAGCGGGAGGGCCGGAGAGCAGTTCTTC. Protein product: CAWRITSGRAGEQFF.